A selection of T cell receptor beta chains follows, all from one sample in a study of identical twins. Each CDR3 protein is one row after TCRdb ran MiXCR on the 5' RACE reads. The data contain 250,000 or so distinct CDR3 sequences, 6.5% to 9.5% of them seen just once; the ten biggest clones take up 3%. A further study also used this sample, focusing on yellow fever vaccine responses in identical twins.

Sequencing input: CD8+ T cells sorted from blood. The receptors come from a woman in her late teens or twenties in good health. Each CDR3 is given with its conserved first and last residue. A D gene is named only where the DNA matches it firmly. Not every row has a clone size; where given, it reads once, few, many or a size class.

J gene: TRBJ2-3
CDR3 length: 13
D gene: NA
clone size: few
V gene: TRBV10-3
CDR3 DNA: TGTGCCACCGGGGACGTAAACACAGATACGCAGTATTTT
CDR3 protein: CATGDVNTDTQYF

J gene: TRBJ2-7
CDR3 length: 14
D gene: NA
clone size: many
V gene: TRBV28
CDR3 DNA: TGTGCCAGCAGTCCACGGACGCTGACCTACGAGCAGTACTTC
CDR3 protein: CASSPRTLTYEQYF

J gene: TRBJ2-2
CDR3 length: 16
D gene: NA
clone size: NA
V gene: TRBV12-3/TRBV12-4
CDR3 DNA: TGTGCCAGCACCTCCCCGGGACTCCTGGACACCGGGGAGCTGTTTTTT
CDR3 protein: CASTSPGLLDTGELFF

J gene: TRBJ2-2
CDR3 length: 13
D gene: NA
clone size: many
V gene: TRBV20-1
CDR3 DNA: TGCAGTGGGGTAGCTGGGAACACCGGGGAGCTGTTTTTT
CDR3 protein: CSGVAGNTGELFF

J gene: TRBJ2-3
CDR3 length: 20
D gene: NA
clone size: few
V gene: TRBV7-6
CDR3 DNA: TGTGCCAGCAGCTCATACAACACCGGACAGTCCACGACTAGCACAGATACGCAGTATTTT
CDR3 protein: CASSSYNTGQSTTSTDTQYF

J gene: TRBJ2-3
CDR3 length: 16
D gene: NA
clone size: few
V gene: TRBV20-1
CDR3 DNA: TGCAGTGCTAGAGATATAAGAGGGATGGATTTAGATACGCAGTATTTT
CDR3 protein: CSARDIRGMDLDTQYF

J gene: TRBJ2-1
CDR3 length: 15
D gene: TRBD1
clone size: many
V gene: TRBV5-1
CDR3 DNA: TGCGCCAGCAGCTCAACAGGGGGCTACTACAATGAGCAGTTCTTC
CDR3 protein: CASSSTGGYYNEQFF

J gene: TRBJ1-1
CDR3 length: 17
D gene: NA
clone size: many
V gene: TRBV7-2
CDR3 DNA: TGTGCCAGCAGCTACCTTTCCAGAGGGTTGGAGAACACTGAAGCTTTCTTT
CDR3 protein: CASSYLSRGLENTEAFF

J gene: TRBJ2-7
CDR3 length: 16
D gene: NA
clone size: few
V gene: TRBV5-5
CDR3 DNA: TGTGCCAGCAGTCACCAACAGGGATTTTATCGTAACGAGCAGTACTTC
CDR3 protein: CASSHQQGFYRNEQYF

J gene: TRBJ2-7
CDR3 length: 13
D gene: NA
clone size: few
V gene: TRBV6-1
CDR3 DNA: TGTGCCAGCAGTATTTTCCCCTCCTACGAGCAGTACTTC
CDR3 protein: CASSIFPSYEQYF

J gene: TRBJ1-3
CDR3 length: 16
D gene: NA
clone size: NA
V gene: TRBV5-1
CDR3 DNA: TGCGCCAGCAGCTTGGTTGACGGGATCTCAGGAAACACCATATATTTT
CDR3 protein: CASSLVDGISGNTIYF

J gene: TRBJ2-3
CDR3 length: 15
D gene: TRBD2
clone size: NA
V gene: TRBV12-3/TRBV12-4
CDR3 DNA: TGTGCCAGCAGTGAGCCAGGACTAGCGGGAGAAACGCAGTATTTT
CDR3 protein: CASSEPGLAGETQYF

J gene: TRBJ2-2
CDR3 length: 15
D gene: NA
clone size: many
V gene: TRBV14
CDR3 DNA: TGTGCCAGCAGCCAATTGTTGGCTGATGCCGGGGAGCTGTTTTTT
CDR3 protein: CASSQLLADAGELFF

J gene: TRBJ2-1
CDR3 length: 17
D gene: NA
clone size: NA
V gene: TRBV7-2
CDR3 DNA: TGTGCCAGCAGCTTAGGCCCGCGGGGCGAAATATACAATGAGCAGTTCTTC
CDR3 protein: CASSLGPRGEIYNEQFF

J gene: TRBJ1-1
CDR3 length: 17
D gene: TRBD1
clone size: few
V gene: TRBV28
CDR3 DNA: TGTGCCAGCAGCAGGCGAGTTCGGACAGGGGAGAACACTGAAGCTTTCTTT
CDR3 protein: CASSRRVRTGENTEAFF

J gene: TRBJ2-3
CDR3 length: 14
D gene: NA
clone size: many
V gene: TRBV25-1
CDR3 DNA: TGTGCCAGCAGTGCTGATTCGAGACCGGATACGCAGTATTTT
CDR3 protein: CASSADSRPDTQYF

J gene: TRBJ2-3
CDR3 length: 13
D gene: TRBD1
clone size: few
V gene: TRBV10-3
CDR3 DNA: TGTGCCATCAGGGGGACAGGGGAAGTTACGCAGTATTTT
CDR3 protein: CAIRGTGEVTQYF

J gene: TRBJ1-1
CDR3 length: 13
D gene: NA
clone size: few
V gene: TRBV6-1
CDR3 DNA: TGTGCCAGCAGTGCGATTGGCGGCACTGAAGCTTTCTTT
CDR3 protein: CASSAIGGTEAFF

J gene: TRBJ2-3
CDR3 length: 15
D gene: NA
clone size: NA
V gene: TRBV20-1
CDR3 DNA: TGCAGTGCTCCCCCTTTCCGGGGGACTACAGATACGCAGTATTTT
CDR3 protein: CSAPPFRGTTDTQYF

J gene: TRBJ2-1
CDR3 length: 15
D gene: TRBD2
clone size: few
V gene: TRBV4-1
CDR3 DNA: TGCGCCAGCAGCCAGGGGACTAGGGACCACAATGAGCAGTTCTTC
CDR3 protein: CASSQGTRDHNEQFF

J gene: TRBJ2-1
CDR3 length: 18
D gene: TRBD2
clone size: many
V gene: TRBV11-3
CDR3 DNA: TGTGCCAGCAGCTCTTACGCGGGGGGCGTTAGCTCCTACAATGAGCAGTTCTTC
CDR3 protein: CASSSYAGGVSSYNEQFF

J gene: TRBJ2-7
CDR3 length: 17
D gene: NA
clone size: few
V gene: TRBV11-2
CDR3 DNA: TGTGCCAGCAGCTTTGGGGGAGCCGGCCTGATGAGGTACGAGCAGTACTTC
CDR3 protein: CASSFGGAGLMRYEQYF

J gene: TRBJ2-1
CDR3 length: 15
D gene: TRBD2
clone size: NA
V gene: TRBV10-3
CDR3 DNA: TGTGCCATCAGTGATCCTAGCGGGAGCATCAATGAGCAGTTCTTC
CDR3 protein: CAISDPSGSINEQFF

J gene: TRBJ2-1
CDR3 length: 13
D gene: NA
clone size: NA
V gene: TRBV7-9
CDR3 DNA: TGTGCCAGCAGCTTAGGATCTAGTACTGAGCAGTTCTTC
CDR3 protein: CASSLGSSTEQFF

J gene: TRBJ2-3
CDR3 length: 15
D gene: TRBD2
clone size: NA
V gene: TRBV7-8
CDR3 DNA: TGTGCCAGCAGCTTAGGTGGACTAGCAACAGATACGCAGTATTTT
CDR3 protein: CASSLGGLATDTQYF

J gene: TRBJ2-1
CDR3 length: 11
D gene: NA
clone size: NA
V gene: TRBV11-2
CDR3 DNA: TGTGCCAGCTTACAGGGCAATGAGCAGTTCTTC
CDR3 protein: CASLQGNEQFF

J gene: TRBJ2-7
CDR3 length: 13
D gene: NA
clone size: NA
V gene: TRBV13
CDR3 DNA: TGTGCCAGCAGTTTGTTTCAGGCCTACGAGCAGTACTTC
CDR3 protein: CASSLFQAYEQYF

J gene: TRBJ2-1
CDR3 length: 16
D gene: NA
clone size: few
V gene: TRBV4-1
CDR3 DNA: TGCGCCAGCAGCCAAGATAGTCCAGGGGCCTGGAATGAGCAGTTCTTC
CDR3 protein: CASSQDSPGAWNEQFF

J gene: TRBJ2-5
CDR3 length: 13
D gene: NA
clone size: many
V gene: TRBV12-3/TRBV12-4
CDR3 DNA: TGTGCCAGCAGTTTATCAAGTGGGGAGACCCAGTACTTC
CDR3 protein: CASSLSSGETQYF

J gene: TRBJ2-1
CDR3 length: 13
D gene: NA
clone size: many
V gene: TRBV12-3/TRBV12-4
CDR3 DNA: TGTGCCAGCACCCCTTGGGGCGGGGATGAGCAGTTCTTC
CDR3 protein: CASTPWGGDEQFF

J gene: TRBJ1-1
CDR3 length: 13
D gene: NA
clone size: many
V gene: TRBV5-5
CDR3 DNA: TGTGCCAGCATGAACGATATGAACACTGAAGCTTTCTTT
CDR3 protein: CASMNDMNTEAFF

J gene: TRBJ1-1
CDR3 length: 15
D gene: NA
clone size: NA
V gene: TRBV7-2
CDR3 DNA: TGTGCCAGCAGCGGAGGACAGACTATGAACACTGAAGCTTTCTTT
CDR3 protein: CASSGGQTMNTEAFF

J gene: TRBJ2-7
CDR3 length: 14
D gene: TRBD1
clone size: many
V gene: TRBV11-2
CDR3 DNA: TGTGCCAGCAGTTACGGACAGGGGGCCTACGAGCAGTACTTC
CDR3 protein: CASSYGQGAYEQYF

J gene: TRBJ2-1
CDR3 length: 14
D gene: NA
clone size: few
V gene: TRBV4-1
CDR3 DNA: TGCGCCAGCAGCCAAGATTTATCCCCCAATGAGCAGTTCTTC
CDR3 protein: CASSQDLSPNEQFF

J gene: TRBJ2-1
CDR3 length: 17
D gene: TRBD2
clone size: many
V gene: TRBV2
CDR3 DNA: TGTGCCAGCAGCGTCTCGTATGGTGGGGGGGCCTACAATGAGCAGTTCTTC
CDR3 protein: CASSVSYGGGAYNEQFF

J gene: TRBJ2-5
CDR3 length: 11
D gene: NA
clone size: many
V gene: TRBV7-9
CDR3 DNA: TGTGCCAGCAGCTCCCAAGAGACCCAGTACTTC
CDR3 protein: CASSSQETQYF

J gene: TRBJ2-2
CDR3 length: 18
D gene: TRBD2
clone size: many
V gene: TRBV29-1
CDR3 DNA: TGCAGCGTTGAACTCCTTTCCCTAGCGGGAGAGGACACCGGGGAGCTGTTTTTT
CDR3 protein: CSVELLSLAGEDTGELFF

J gene: TRBJ2-3
CDR3 length: 15
D gene: NA
clone size: NA
V gene: TRBV20-1
CDR3 DNA: TGCAGTGCTAGAGATTTATTGGCGAGCACAGATACGCAGTATTTT
CDR3 protein: CSARDLLASTDTQYF

J gene: TRBJ2-2
CDR3 length: 17
D gene: NA
clone size: NA
V gene: TRBV11-3
CDR3 DNA: TGTGCCAGCAGCTTAGGGGACCGACTCCGCGCCACCGGGGAGCTGTTTTTT
CDR3 protein: CASSLGDRLRATGELFF

J gene: TRBJ2-5
CDR3 length: 17
D gene: TRBD2
clone size: many
V gene: TRBV29-1
CDR3 DNA: TGCAGCGTTGGGGCCGTGACTAGCGGGAGTACTGGAGAGACCCAGTACTTC
CDR3 protein: CSVGAVTSGSTGETQYF

J gene: TRBJ2-1
CDR3 length: 16
D gene: NA
clone size: NA
V gene: TRBV6-1
CDR3 DNA: TGTGCCAGCAGTCCCCTTAGGGGGAAGGGGAGGGATGAGCAGTTCTTC
CDR3 protein: CASSPLRGKGRDEQFF

J gene: TRBJ2-2
CDR3 length: 16
D gene: TRBD2
clone size: many
V gene: TRBV7-8
CDR3 DNA: TGTGCCAGCAGCCCCGGGAGCGGGGGGGCTTACGTGGAGCTGTTTTTT
CDR3 protein: CASSPGSGGAYVELFF

J gene: TRBJ2-3
CDR3 length: 15
D gene: NA
clone size: NA
V gene: TRBV20-1
CDR3 DNA: TGCAGTGCCCCCCTTGGAGGGACCCTGTCAGATACGCAGTATTTT
CDR3 protein: CSAPLGGTLSDTQYF

J gene: TRBJ2-7
CDR3 length: 15
D gene: NA
clone size: many
V gene: TRBV12-3/TRBV12-4
CDR3 DNA: TGTGCCATCGAGAAATGGGGCTCCGAAACGGACGAGCAGTACTTC
CDR3 protein: CAIEKWGSETDEQYF

J gene: TRBJ2-3
CDR3 length: 15
D gene: NA
clone size: few
V gene: TRBV7-9
CDR3 DNA: TGTGCCAGCAGCCCCCGGGACTCATACACAGATACGCAGTATTTT
CDR3 protein: CASSPRDSYTDTQYF

J gene: TRBJ2-1
CDR3 length: 15
D gene: TRBD2
clone size: few
V gene: TRBV6-5
CDR3 DNA: TGTGCCAGCAGTAACTTAGCGGGAGTGGGCTATGAGCAGTTCTTC
CDR3 protein: CASSNLAGVGYEQFF

J gene: TRBJ2-2
CDR3 length: 16
D gene: NA
clone size: NA
V gene: TRBV5-6
CDR3 DNA: TGTGCCAGCAGCTTGGGGACAAGCGGGAACACCGGGGAGCTGTTTTTT
CDR3 protein: CASSLGTSGNTGELFF

J gene: TRBJ2-1
CDR3 length: 17
D gene: NA
clone size: few
V gene: TRBV29-1
CDR3 DNA: TGCAGCGTTGCCCGGGACAAAGCCTATTCGAGCTACAATGAGCAGTTCTTC
CDR3 protein: CSVARDKAYSSYNEQFF

J gene: TRBJ2-7
CDR3 length: 15
D gene: TRBD1
clone size: NA
V gene: TRBV5-8
CDR3 DNA: TGTGCCAGCAGCTTGGGGGGACAGCTCTCCTACGAGCAGTACTTC
CDR3 protein: CASSLGGQLSYEQYF

J gene: TRBJ2-2
CDR3 length: 14
D gene: NA
clone size: NA
V gene: TRBV3-1
CDR3 DNA: TGTGCCAGCAGCCAAGTACTAAACACCGGGGAGCTGTTTTTT
CDR3 protein: CASSQVLNTGELFF

J gene: TRBJ2-3
CDR3 length: 17
D gene: TRBD2
clone size: many
V gene: TRBV15
CDR3 DNA: TGTGCCACCAGCAGAGAGGGACTAGCGGGGCCCCGGGATACGCAGTATTTT
CDR3 protein: CATSREGLAGPRDTQYF

J gene: TRBJ2-7
CDR3 length: 15
D gene: TRBD2
clone size: few
V gene: TRBV4-1
CDR3 DNA: TGCGCCAGCAGCCAAGTAGCGGGAGGGCCGGGGGAGCAGTACTTC
CDR3 protein: CASSQVAGGPGEQYF